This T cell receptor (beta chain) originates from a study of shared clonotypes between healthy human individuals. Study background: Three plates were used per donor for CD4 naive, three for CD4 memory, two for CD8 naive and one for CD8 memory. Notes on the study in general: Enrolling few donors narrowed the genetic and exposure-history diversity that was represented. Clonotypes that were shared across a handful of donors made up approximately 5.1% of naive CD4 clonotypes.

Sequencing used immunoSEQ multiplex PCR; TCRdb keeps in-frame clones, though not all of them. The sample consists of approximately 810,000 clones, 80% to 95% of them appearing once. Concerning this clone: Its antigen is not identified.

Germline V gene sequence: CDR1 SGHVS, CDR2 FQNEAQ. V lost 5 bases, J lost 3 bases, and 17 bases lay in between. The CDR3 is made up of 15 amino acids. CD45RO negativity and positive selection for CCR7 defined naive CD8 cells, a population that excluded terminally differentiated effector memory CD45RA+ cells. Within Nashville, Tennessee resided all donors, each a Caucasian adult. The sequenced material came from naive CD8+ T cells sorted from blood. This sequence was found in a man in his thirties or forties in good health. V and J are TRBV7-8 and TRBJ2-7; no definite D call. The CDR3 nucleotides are TGTGCCAGCAGCCCCCCGCGGCGGAGAAGCTACGAGCAGTACTTC. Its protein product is CASSPPRRRSYEQYF.